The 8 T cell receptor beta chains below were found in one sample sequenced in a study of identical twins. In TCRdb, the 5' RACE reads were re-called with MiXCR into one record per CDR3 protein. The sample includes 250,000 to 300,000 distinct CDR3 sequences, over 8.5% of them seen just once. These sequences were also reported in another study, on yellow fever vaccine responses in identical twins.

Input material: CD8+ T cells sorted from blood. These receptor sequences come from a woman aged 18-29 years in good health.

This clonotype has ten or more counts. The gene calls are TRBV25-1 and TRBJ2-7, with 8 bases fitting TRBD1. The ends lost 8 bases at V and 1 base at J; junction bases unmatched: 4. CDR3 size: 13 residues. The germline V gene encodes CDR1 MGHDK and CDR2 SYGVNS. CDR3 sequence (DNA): TGTGCCAGCTCCGGGACAGGTTCCTACGAGCAGTACTTC. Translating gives CASSGTGSYEQYF.

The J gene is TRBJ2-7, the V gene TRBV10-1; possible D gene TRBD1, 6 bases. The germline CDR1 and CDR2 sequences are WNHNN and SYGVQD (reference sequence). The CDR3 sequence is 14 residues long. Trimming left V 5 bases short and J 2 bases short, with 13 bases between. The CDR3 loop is CASSRSGQTYEQYF. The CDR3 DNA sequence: TGCGCCAGCAGTCGCTCGGGACAAACCTACGAGCAGTACTTC.

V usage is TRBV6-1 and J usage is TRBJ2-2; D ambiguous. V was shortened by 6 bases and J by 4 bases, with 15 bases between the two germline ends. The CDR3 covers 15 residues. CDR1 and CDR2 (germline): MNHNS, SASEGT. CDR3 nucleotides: TGTGCCAGCAGAAAGGACGCCGGGCGCACCGGGGAGCTGTTTTTT. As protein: CASRKDAGRTGELFF.

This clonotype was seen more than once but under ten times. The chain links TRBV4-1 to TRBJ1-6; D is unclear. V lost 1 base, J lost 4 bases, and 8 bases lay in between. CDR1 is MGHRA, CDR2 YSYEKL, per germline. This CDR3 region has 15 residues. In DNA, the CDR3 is TGCGCCAGCAGCCAAGGGGCAGAGTATAATTCACCCCTCCACTTT. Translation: CASSQGAEYNSPLHF.

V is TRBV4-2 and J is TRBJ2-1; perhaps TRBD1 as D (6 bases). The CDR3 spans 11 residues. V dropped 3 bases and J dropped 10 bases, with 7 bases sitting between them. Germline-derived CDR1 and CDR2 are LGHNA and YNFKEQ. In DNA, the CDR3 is TGTGCCAGCAGCCAGGGGGCCGAGCAGTTCTTC. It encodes CASSQGAEQFF.

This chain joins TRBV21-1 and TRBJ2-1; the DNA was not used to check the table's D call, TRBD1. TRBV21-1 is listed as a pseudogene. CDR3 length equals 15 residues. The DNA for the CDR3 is TGTGCCAGCAGCAGACCGGGACAGGGGGCTTATGAGCAGTTCTTC. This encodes CASSRPGQGAYEQFF.

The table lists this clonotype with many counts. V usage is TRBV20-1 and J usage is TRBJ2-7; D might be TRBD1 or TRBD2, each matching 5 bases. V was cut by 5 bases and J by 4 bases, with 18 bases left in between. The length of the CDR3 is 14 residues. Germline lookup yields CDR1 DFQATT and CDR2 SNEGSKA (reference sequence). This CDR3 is CSARTRGEGYEQYF. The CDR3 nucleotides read TGCAGTGCTCGGACGAGGGGCGAGGGGTACGAGCAGTACTTC.

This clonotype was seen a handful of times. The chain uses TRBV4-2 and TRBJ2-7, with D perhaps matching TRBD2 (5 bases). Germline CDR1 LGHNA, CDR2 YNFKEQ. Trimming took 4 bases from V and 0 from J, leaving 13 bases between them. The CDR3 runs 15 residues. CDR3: CASSPQLGYSYEQYF. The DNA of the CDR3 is TGTGCCAGCAGCCCACAACTAGGGTACTCCTACGAGCAGTACTTC.